Given below is one T cell receptor beta chain in context. The table came from immunoSEQ multiplex PCR; TCRdb's copy has only in-frame clones and leaves some out. This table holds roughly 45,000 clones, 91% found once. The data were obtained in a study of Tregs in tolerant kidney transplant recipients. J gave up 6 bases and V 6 bases, and 3 bases lay outside the gene matches. The CDR3 has 12 residues. Germline CDR1 and CDR2: SNHLY and FYNNEI. Thawed PBMCs were FACS-sorted into unstimulated CD4+CD25+CD127- regulatory T cells, CD4+CD25- non-regulatory cells, CD4 and CD8 cells. Thawed PBMCs were rested overnight at 37°C with 200 to 250 IU/ml IL-2 before regulatory T cell sorting.

This sequence joins TRBV2 and TRBJ2-3, with 7 bases that match TRBD2. Sequencing was carried out using Tregs from blood. The sequence came from a human donor in good health. The CDR3 bases are TGTGCCAGCAGCGTGACTAGCGATACGCAGTATTTT. Translated: CASSVTSDTQYF.